What follows are 6 T cell receptor beta chains derived from one specimen sequenced in a study of cytomegalovirus exposure and HLA in healthy donors. The table came from immunoSEQ multiplex PCR; TCRdb's copy has only in-frame clones and leaves some out. The sample contains 66,000 or so clones, about 97% of which appear only once. The sample was PBMCs. The receptor source for this set is a woman under 30 in good health and CMV-seropositive.

The chain combines TRBV6-1 with TRBJ2-3; D possibly corresponds to TRBD2 (6 bases). CDR3 size: 16 residues. Trimming left V 3 bases short and J 4 bases short, with 17 bases between. CDR1 and CDR2 (germline): MNHNS, SASEGT. CDR3 coding DNA: TGTGCCAGCAGTGACCCGACTAGAGGTGCGGCAGATACGCAGTATTTT. This encodes CASSDPTRGAADTQYF.

This chain uses TRBV2 with TRBJ1-3; 9 nucleotides match TRBD1. The CDR3 loop spans 18 amino acids. Germline values: CDR1 SNHLY, CDR2 FYNNEI. V trimming: 11 bases; J trimming: 0 bases; junction bases outside the gene matches: 17. CDR3 amino acids: CACLMRTGATYSGNTIYF. For the CDR3, the DNA is TGTGCCTGTCTAATGAGGACAGGGGCCACTTACTCTGGAAACACCATATATTTT.

The genes are TRBV28 and TRBJ1-4, with a weak D call TRBD1 (5 bases). V lost 11 bases, J lost 2 bases, and 12 bases lay in between. This CDR3 comprises 13 residues. Germline CDR1 and CDR2: MDHEN and SYDVKM. CDR3 residues: CAAGDGTNEKLFF. In DNA, the CDR3 is TGTGCCGCGGGGGATGGCACTAATGAAAAACTGTTTTTT.

V and J are TRBV28 and TRBJ1-2, with a tentative D call TRBD1 (6 bases). From germline, CDR1 is MDHEN and CDR2 SYDVKM. With 5 bases removed from V and 5 bases from J, the gap between germline ends came to 18 bases. The CDR3 consists of 15 residues. The DNA for the CDR3 is TGTGCCAGCAGTCCCCCCCGGACAGTCGTATATGGCTACACCTTC. Its translation: CASSPPRTVVYGYTF.

This clone was picked up one time. The chain uses TRBV27 and TRBJ1-1; D call uncertain. CDR1 and CDR2 from the germline V gene are MNHEY and SMNVEV (reference sequence). The V gene lost 5 bases and the J gene lost 1 base, with 5 bases spanning the gap. The CDR3 loop spans 12 amino acids. The CDR3 DNA is TGTGCCAGCAGTCTTCCGAACACTGAAGCTTTCTTT. Translated: CASSLPNTEAFF.

The genes are TRBV5-4 and TRBJ2-7, with TRBD2 as a possible D gene (5 bases). CDR1 and CDR2 from the germline V gene are SGHNT and YYREEE (reference sequence). This CDR3 has 15 residues. V lost 2 bases and J 0 bases, leaving 12 bases between the germline ends. The CDR3 loop reads CASSFGDYASYEQYF. The CDR3, as DNA: TGTGCCAGCAGCTTCGGGGATTACGCCTCCTACGAGCAGTACTTC.